This T cell receptor beta chain was captured by sequencing in a study of ipilimumab plus nivolumab after autologous stem cell transplantation. The wider study: A median of about 8 nivolumab and 5 ipilimumab doses were given. Whole-study results and caveats: Per the authors, repertoire, Treg and microbiota data justify further study.

On this clone itself: The target antigen is unknown.

Clones were read by immunoSEQ multiplex PCR, and TCRdb kept only the in-frame ones, dropping some. The repertoire holds tens of thousands of clones, 83% seen once, with under 2.5% in the top ten. Sequences were derived from PBMCs, sampled in a trial of ipilimumab plus nivolumab as post-transplant consolidation. This clonotype originated in a male donor with diffuse large B-cell lymphoma.

The DNA of the CDR3 is TGTGCCAGCAGTGGCCTGGCTAGCGGCCGCACAGATACGCAGTATTTT. It yields the protein CASSGLASGRTDTQYF. V gene TRBV27 combines with J gene TRBJ2-3, with TRBD2 matching 7 bases. The germline CDR1 and CDR2 sequences are MNHEY and SMNVEV (reference sequence). The CDR3 spans 16 residues. V shed 5 bases, J shed 1 base, and the junction held 9 bases outside the gene matches.